One sample yielded the 30 T cell receptor beta chains listed below, sequenced in a study of blood T cell repertoires in COVID-19. TCRdb's copy holds only in-frame clones and misses some; the assay was immunoSEQ multiplex PCR. The sample contains over 90,000 clones, more than 70% of which appear only once. The sample comprised peripheral blood. The receptors were gathered from an elderly woman in a cohort sampled during active COVID-19.

Here the CDR3 DNA reads TGTGCCAGCAGCTTGGTTGGGGCAACTTATAATGAAAAACTGTTTTTT. Translated, it gives CASSLVGATYNEKLFF. The gene calls are TRBV5-6 and TRBJ1-4, with a possible D match to TRBD1 (5 bases). V lost 0 bases and J 4 bases, leaving 13 bases between the germline ends. Germline CDR1 and CDR2: SGHDT and YYEEEE. The CDR3 consists of 16 residues.

The rearrangement joins TRBV21-1 to TRBJ2-2; TRBD2 is the table's D call, not checked against the DNA. TRBV21-1 is annotated as a pseudogene. This CDR3 region has 18 residues. Here the CDR3 reads CASPPGVALLPNTGELFF. The CDR3 nucleotides are TGTGCCAGCCCACCGGGGGTCGCACTTTTACCGAACACCGGGGAGCTGTTTTTT.

This clone was counted a single time. The chain carries TRBV27 and TRBJ1-4; perhaps TRBD1 as D (6 bases). V was pared by 6 bases and J by 3 bases, with 14 bases between. The CDR3 runs 15 residues. Looked up from germline, CDR1 is MNHEY and CDR2 is SMNVEV (reference sequence). The CDR3 here is CASSSPGTPNEKLFF. The CDR3 DNA is TGTGCCAGCAGCAGTCCCGGGACACCTAATGAAAAACTGTTTTTT.

This chain joins TRBV10-3 and TRBJ2-1; D is unclear. Trimming removed 3 bases from V and 4 bases from J, with 13 bases in between. The CDR3 is 15 residues long. Germline V gives CDR1 ENHRY, CDR2 SYGVKD. CDR3 DNA sequence: TGTGCCATCAGTGAAAGGCAGGCTACGTACAATGAGCAGTTCTTC. Protein: CAISERQATYNEQFF.

V gene TRBV25-1 combines with J gene TRBJ1-2; no clear D gene. The CDR3 has 13 amino acids. With 9 bases removed from V and 3 bases from J, the gap between germline ends came to 14 bases. Germline assignment: CDR1 MGHDK and CDR2 SYGVNS. CDR3 bases: TGTGCCAGTTCCCGGCGGGAATACTATGGCTACACCTTC. Its translation is CASSRREYYGYTF.

This chain connects TRBV7-3 to TRBJ2-2; possibly TRBD2 for D (6 bases). This CDR3 is 16 amino acids long. The germline V gene encodes CDR1 SGHTA and CDR2 FQGTGA. V dropped 4 bases and J dropped 5 bases, with 17 bases sitting between them. CDR3 amino acids: CASSSTAGRGTGELFF. CDR3 sequence (DNA): TGTGCCAGCAGCTCAACTGCCGGGCGGGGAACCGGGGAGCTGTTTTTT.

This clone was picked up one time. The chain employs TRBV27 and TRBJ2-2, with TRBD1 matching 9 bases. Germline V gene sequence: CDR1 MNHEY, CDR2 SMNVEV (reference sequence). The junction had 4 bases not matched to a gene; V was cut back by 6 bases and J by 5 bases. The CDR3 totals 14 residues. In nucleotides, the CDR3 is TGTGCCAGCAGCCGGGACAGGGCAACCGGGGAGCTGTTTTTT. This sequence encodes CASSRDRATGELFF.

V is TRBV2 and J is TRBJ2-1; D is possibly TRBD1 (5 bases). The V end lost 6 bases, the J end lost 4 bases, and 16 bases lay between the germline ends. The CDR3 consists of 15 residues. Germline-derived CDR1 and CDR2 are SNHLY and FYNNEI. CDR3 in amino acids: CASRGTHGAYNEQFF. CDR3 bases: TGTGCCAGCAGGGGCACCCATGGGGCGTACAATGAGCAGTTCTTC.

The chain links TRBV6-5 to TRBJ2-3; D remains ambiguous. Trimming removed 2 bases from V and 4 bases from J, with 13 bases in between. Germline values: CDR1 MNHEY, CDR2 SVGAGI. The CDR3 totals 15 residues. In nucleotides, the CDR3 is TGTGCCAGCAGTTACCGCCGTACGGTCCCAGATACGCAGTATTTT. Its protein product is CASSYRRTVPDTQYF.

The chain couples TRBV19 to TRBJ2-4, with 10 bases identical to TRBD1. In germline, CDR1 is LNHDA, CDR2 SQIVND (reference sequence). This CDR3 region has 13 residues. V was clipped by 5 bases and J by 8 bases; unmatched bases: 3. The CDR3 here is CASSYGQGDIQYF. DNA for the CDR3: TGTGCCAGTAGTTATGGACAGGGGGACATTCAGTACTTC. Drawing the rest from reference TRBV19 and TRBJ2-4, the complete variable domain is DGGITQSPKYLFRKEGQNVTLSCEQNLNHDAMYWYRQDPGQGLRLIYYSQIVNDFQKGDIAEGYSVSREKKESFPLTVTSAQKNPTAFYLCASSYGQGDIQYFGAGTRLSVL.

The rearrangement links TRBV4-1 to TRBJ1-1; tentative D call: TRBD1 (6 bases). This CDR3 has 15 residues. With 2 bases removed from V and 1 base from J, the gap between germline ends came to 11 bases. Per germline, CDR1 MGHRA and CDR2 YSYEKL. The CDR3 DNA is TGCGCCAGCAGCCAAACCGGGACATCGAACACTGAAGCTTTCTTT. Its protein product is CASSQTGTSNTEAFF.

The gene calls are TRBV5-1 and TRBJ2-5, with 7 nucleotides matching TRBD1. Germline CDR1 reads SGHRS; CDR2 reads YFSETQ. The CDR3 covers 14 residues. The V gene end was trimmed by 4 bases and the J gene end by 2 bases; junction bases not matched to a gene: 5. This CDR3 reads CASSLSGQQETQYF. The CDR3 bases are TGCGCCAGCAGCCTATCGGGACAGCAAGAGACCCAGTACTTC.

V and J are TRBV4-1 and TRBJ1-1; TRBD1 is a possible D gene (5 bases). Trimming removed 0 bases from V and 5 bases from J, with 16 bases in between. The CDR3 length is 16 residues. Germline CDR1 reads MGHRA; CDR2 reads YSYEKL. For the CDR3, the DNA is TGCGCCAGCAGCCAAGATATAAGGCAGGGTAAGACTGAAGCTTTCTTT. Its protein is CASSQDIRQGKTEAFF.

This chain links TRBV6-1 with TRBJ1-2; D possibly corresponds to TRBD1 (6 bases). Germline V lookup: CDR1 MNHNS, CDR2 SASEGT. The V end lost 4 bases, the J end lost 3 bases, and 9 bases lay between the germline ends. The CDR3 is 13 residues long. CDR3 DNA sequence: TGTGCCAGCAGTGTAGCAGGGGACTATGGCTACACCTTC. Translated, it gives CASSVAGDYGYTF.

J is TRBJ2-6 and V is TRBV11-3; 9 bases line up with TRBD1. The CDR3 runs to 17 residues. The V gene end was trimmed by 1 base and the J gene end by 2 bases; junction bases not matched to a gene: 3. The germline V gene encodes CDR1 SGHNT and CDR2 YENEEA. CDR3 sequence reads: CASSLGTGEAGANVLTF. CDR3 nucleotide sequence: TGTGCCAGCAGCTTAGGGACAGGGGAAGCTGGGGCCAACGTCCTGACTTTC.

The chain couples TRBV19 to TRBJ2-1; 13 bases line up with TRBD2. The length of the CDR3 is 16 residues. In germline, CDR1 is LNHDA, CDR2 SQIVND (reference sequence). The J segment lost 8 bases and the V segment lost 5 bases, leaving 9 bases of the junction unmatched. CDR3 in amino acids: CASSPRTSGRSHEQFF. For the CDR3, the DNA is TGTGCCAGTAGTCCCCGGACTAGCGGGAGATCTCATGAGCAGTTCTTC.

The V and J genes are TRBV6-1 and TRBJ2-1, with 9 positions matching TRBD1. The CDR3 contains 13 residues. In germline, CDR1 is MNHNS, CDR2 SASEGT. Trimming at V came to 2 bases and at J to 13 bases, leaving 6 bases not matched to a gene. CDR3 DNA: TGTGCCAGCAGTGAAACGTGGACAGGGGCCCAGTTCTTC. Protein: CASSETWTGAQFF.

This sequence joins TRBV7-2 and TRBJ1-1; D is possibly TRBD1 (6 bases). Germline V CDR1 and CDR2: SGHTA, FQGNSA. V was cut by 5 bases and J by 10 bases, with 20 bases left in between. This CDR3 region has 14 residues. CDR3 amino acids: CASSQDSPAMGAFF. The DNA for the CDR3 is TGTGCCAGCAGCCAGGACAGCCCTGCGATGGGAGCTTTCTTT.

V usage is TRBV10-3 and J usage is TRBJ2-2, with D perhaps matching TRBD2 (6 bases). The CDR3 has 14 residues. Germline lookup yields CDR1 ENHRY and CDR2 SYGVKD. Trimming took off 4 bases at V and 7 bases at J, with 13 bases between the two ends. The CDR3 loop is CAISGAAGSGELFF. The CDR3 coding sequence is TGTGCCATCAGTGGGGCCGCGGGGAGCGGGGAGCTGTTTTTT.

The V gene is TRBV6-1, the J gene TRBJ1-5; maybe TRBD1 (5 bases). The CDR3 is 15 amino acids. V was trimmed by 6 bases and J by 6 bases, leaving 18 bases between them. Per the germline V gene, CDR1 is MNHNS and CDR2 is SASEGT. The CDR3 DNA is TGTGCCAGCAGGGCCTTCGGGCAGGGTGGTCAGCCCCAGCATTTT. Translation: CASRAFGQGGQPQHF.

In regard to this clone: The sample carries other DNA sequences with the same CDR3. The J gene is TRBJ2-3, the V gene TRBV12-3 or TRBV12-4; D unclear. Trimming took 6 bases from V and 0 from J, leaving 4 bases between them. The CDR3 runs to 12 residues. CDR3 in amino acids: CASSPSTDTQYF. Here the CDR3 DNA reads TGTGCCAGCAGCCCTAGCACAGATACGCAGTATTTT.

The chain is built from TRBV4-1 and TRBJ2-1, with 9 bases lining up with TRBD2. V trimming: 0 bases; J trimming: 9 bases; junction bases outside the gene matches: 15. The V gene's germline CDR1 is MGHRA and CDR2 YSYEKL. This CDR3 contains 18 residues. The CDR3 sequence: CASSQDQFGVAGDLEQFF. For the CDR3, the DNA is TGCGCCAGCAGCCAAGATCAGTTCGGGGTAGCGGGAGACCTTGAGCAGTTCTTC.

The V and J genes are TRBV21-1 and TRBJ2-3; the table calls TRBD2, which could not be checked here. TRBV21-1 is a pseudogene. The CDR3 runs 14 residues. The CDR3 sequence is CASSTGGAGDTQYF. CDR3 sequence (DNA): TGTGCCAGCAGTACCGGGGGGGCTGGGGATACGCAGTATTTT.

The rearrangement links TRBV11-2 to TRBJ2-7; TRBD2 matches at 12 bases. Germline CDR1 reads SGHAT; CDR2 reads FQNNGV. This CDR3 region has 17 residues. J was trimmed by 7 bases and V by 0 bases; bases with no gene match: 10. CDR3 sequence: CASSLDGLAGGPREQYF. The CDR3, as DNA: TGTGCCAGCAGCTTAGATGGGCTAGCGGGAGGGCCGAGGGAGCAGTACTTC. The full variable domain, completed using reference TRBV11-2 and TRBJ2-7, is EAGVAQSPRYKIIEKRQSVAFWCNPISGHATLYWYQQILGQGPKLLIQFQNNGVVDDSQLPKDRFSAERLKGVDSTLKIQPAKLEDSAVYLCASSLDGLAGGPREQYFGPGTRLTVT.

The rearrangement links TRBV5-1 to TRBJ1-1, with TRBD1 matching over 9 bases. Losses at the gene ends were 0 bases for V and 4 bases for J; bases not matched to a gene: 7. The CDR3 consists of 16 residues. The germline V gene encodes CDR1 SGHRS and CDR2 YFSETQ. Here the CDR3 DNA reads TGCGCCAGCAGCTTGGTTAGGACAGGGGCTGCCACTGAAGCTTTCTTT. It translates to CASSLVRTGAATEAFF.

The rearrangement uses TRBV25-1 and TRBJ2-2, with 7 positions matching TRBD1. The germline V gene has CDR1 MGHDK and CDR2 SYGVNS. The CDR3 runs 13 residues. With V trimmed by 8 bases and J by 6 bases, 6 bases remained unmatched. CDR3 DNA: TGTGCCAGCGGCGACAGGGTACCCGGGGAGCTGTTTTTT. Its protein product is CASGDRVPGELFF.

This rearrangement joins TRBV5-1 to TRBJ2-3, with D tentatively TRBD2 (5 bases). Trimming shortened V by 2 bases and J by 0 bases, and 13 bases separated the two germline ends. The CDR3 is 16 residues long. Germline V CDR1 and CDR2: SGHRS, YFSETQ. CDR3 in amino acids: CASSFGSVPSTDTQYF. DNA for the CDR3: TGCGCCAGCAGCTTTGGTAGCGTCCCGAGCACAGATACGCAGTATTTT. Together with reference TRBV5-1 and TRBJ2-3, the CDR3 gives the full variable domain: KAGVTQTPRYLIKTRGQQVTLSCSPISGHRSVSWYQQTPGQGLQFLFEYFSETQRNKGNFPGRFSGRQFSNSRSEMNVSTLELGDSALYLCASSFGSVPSTDTQYFGPGTRLTVL.

The CDR3 region is CASSPRGFAPGGNTIYF. The CDR3 DNA follows: TGTGCCAGCAGCCCCCGCGGTTTCGCACCTGGTGGAAACACCATATATTTT. V gene TRBV7-8 combines with J gene TRBJ1-3, with D unclear. V lost 5 bases, J lost 3 bases, and 20 bases lay in between. Per germline, CDR1 SGHVS and CDR2 FQNEAQ. This CDR3 comprises 17 residues.

This chain joins TRBV19 and TRBJ1-5, with TRBD1 identical over 12 bases. Germline V lookup: CDR1 LNHDA, CDR2 SQIVND (reference sequence). The CDR3 is 15 residues long. Losses at the gene ends were 9 bases for V and 3 bases for J; bases not matched to a gene: 6. CDR3 coding DNA: TGTGCCAGCTTAGGGACAGGGGGCTTCAATCAGCCCCAGCATTTT. This translates into CASLGTGGFNQPQHF. Supplemented by reference TRBV19 and TRBJ1-5, the full variable domain reads DGGITQSPKYLFRKEGQNVTLSCEQNLNHDAMYWYRQDPGQGLRLIYYSQIVNDFQKGDIAEGYSVSREKKESFPLTVTSAQKNPTAFYLCASLGTGGFNQPQHFGDGTRLSIL.

J is TRBJ2-1 and V is TRBV4-1; TRBD2 agrees at 11 bases. The CDR3 sequence is 17 residues long. V lost 5 bases and J lost 0; bases outside the gene matches: 6. In germline, CDR1 is MGHRA, CDR2 YSYEKL. CDR3 DNA sequence: TGCGCCAGCAGCTTCAACCTAGCGGGAGGCTCCTACAATGAGCAGTTCTTC. Encoded protein: CASSFNLAGGSYNEQFF.